The text below deals with one TCR beta chain. Its antigen is undetermined. The source of the sample is a study of T cells expressing NK-cell markers. Whole-study context: The TCR beta repertoires were obtained from sorted CD3+CD56+NKG2C+, CD3+CD56+NKG2C- and CD3+CD56-NKG2C+ T cells. Study-level findings and limits: As a fraction of CD8+ T cells, dominant NKG2C+ clonotypes reached roughly 1.0-7.5% in six or seven donors.

The germline gives CDR1 LGHNA, CDR2 YSLEER. The CDR3 consists of 16 residues. TCRdb reprocessed the 5' RACE reads, with one entry per CDR3 protein and no DNA. The data show under 500,000 distinct CDR3 sequences, and the top ten clones hold 7.3%. The sequencing input was blood T cells: a sorted CD56 or NKG2C T cell subset, CD4+ or CD8+ T cells, or bulk PBMC T cells (not recorded which). The TCR sequence derives from a woman between 18 and 70 years old in good health. The genes are TRBV4-3 and TRBJ2-1; TCRdb outputs TRBD2, but without DNA this stays unchecked. CDR3 in amino acids: CASSQWTSGVYNEQFF.